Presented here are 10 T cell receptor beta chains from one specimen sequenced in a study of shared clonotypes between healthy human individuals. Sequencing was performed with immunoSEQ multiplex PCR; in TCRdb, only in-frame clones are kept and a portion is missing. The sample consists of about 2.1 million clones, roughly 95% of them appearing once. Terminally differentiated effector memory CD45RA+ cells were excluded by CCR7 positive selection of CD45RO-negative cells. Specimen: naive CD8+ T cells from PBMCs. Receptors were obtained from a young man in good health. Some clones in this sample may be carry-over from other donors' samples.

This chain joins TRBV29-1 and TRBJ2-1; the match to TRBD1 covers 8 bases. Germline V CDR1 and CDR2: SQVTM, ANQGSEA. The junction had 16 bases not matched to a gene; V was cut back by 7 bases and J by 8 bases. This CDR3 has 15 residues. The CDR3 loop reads CSDSYPGGADHEQFF. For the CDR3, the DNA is TGCAGCGATTCCTATCCAGGGGGCGCTGACCATGAGCAGTTCTTC.

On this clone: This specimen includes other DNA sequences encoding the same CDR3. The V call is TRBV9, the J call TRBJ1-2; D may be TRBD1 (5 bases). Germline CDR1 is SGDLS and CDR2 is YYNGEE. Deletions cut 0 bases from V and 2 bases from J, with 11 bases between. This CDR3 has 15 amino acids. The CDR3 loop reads CASSVDGGGNYGYTF. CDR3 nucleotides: TGTGCCAGCAGCGTAGATGGGGGTGGCAACTATGGCTACACCTTC.

Here the CDR3 reads CASSSIDIALEKLFF. CDR3 sequence (DNA): TGTGCCAGCAGTTCTATCGACATCGCCCTGGAAAAACTGTTTTTT. V is TRBV27 and J is TRBJ1-4, with D uncertain. The CDR3 spans 15 residues. Trimming took off 4 bases at V and 8 bases at J, with 17 bases between the two ends. Germline V gene data show CDR1 as MNHEY and CDR2 as SMNVEV (reference sequence).

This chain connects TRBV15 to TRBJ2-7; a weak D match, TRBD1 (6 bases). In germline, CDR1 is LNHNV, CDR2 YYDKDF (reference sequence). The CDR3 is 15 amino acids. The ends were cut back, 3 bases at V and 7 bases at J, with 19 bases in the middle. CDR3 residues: CATSRTPRTAREQYF. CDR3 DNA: TGTGCCACCAGCAGGACTCCCAGGACAGCAAGGGAGCAGTACTTC.

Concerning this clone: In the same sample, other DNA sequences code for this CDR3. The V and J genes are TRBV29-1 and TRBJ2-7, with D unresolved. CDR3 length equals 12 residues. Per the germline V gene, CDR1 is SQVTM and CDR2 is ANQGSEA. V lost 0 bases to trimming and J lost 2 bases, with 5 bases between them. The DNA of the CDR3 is TGCAGCGTTGAAGATAAGGCCTACGAGCAGTACTTC. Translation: CSVEDKAYEQYF.

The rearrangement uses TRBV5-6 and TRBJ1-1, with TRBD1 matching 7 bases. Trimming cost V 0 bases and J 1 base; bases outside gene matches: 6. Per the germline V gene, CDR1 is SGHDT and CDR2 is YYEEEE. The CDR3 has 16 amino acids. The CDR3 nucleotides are TGTGCCAGCAGCTTGGAGGAGGGGGCGCCGAACACTGAAGCTTTCTTT. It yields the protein CASSLEEGAPNTEAFF.

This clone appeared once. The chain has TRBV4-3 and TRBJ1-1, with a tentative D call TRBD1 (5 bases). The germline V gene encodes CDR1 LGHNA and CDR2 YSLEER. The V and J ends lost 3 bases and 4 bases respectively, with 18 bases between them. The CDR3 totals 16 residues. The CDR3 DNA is TGCGCCAGCAGCCAGGCCCCATGGGGGGGGATCACTGAAGCTTTCTTT. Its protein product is CASSQAPWGGITEAFF.

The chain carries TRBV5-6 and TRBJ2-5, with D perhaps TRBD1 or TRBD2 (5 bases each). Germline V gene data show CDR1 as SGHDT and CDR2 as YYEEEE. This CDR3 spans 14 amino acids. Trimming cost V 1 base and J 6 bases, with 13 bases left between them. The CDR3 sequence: CASSLPGTRQTQYF. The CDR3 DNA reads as TGTGCCAGCAGCTTGCCAGGGACGAGACAGACCCAGTACTTC.

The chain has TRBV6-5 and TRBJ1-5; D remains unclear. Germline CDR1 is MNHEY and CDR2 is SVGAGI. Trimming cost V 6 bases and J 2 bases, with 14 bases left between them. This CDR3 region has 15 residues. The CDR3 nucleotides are TGTGCCAGCAGCCCGAGTGGGTTTGGCAATCAGCCCCAGCATTTT. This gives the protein CASSPSGFGNQPQHF.

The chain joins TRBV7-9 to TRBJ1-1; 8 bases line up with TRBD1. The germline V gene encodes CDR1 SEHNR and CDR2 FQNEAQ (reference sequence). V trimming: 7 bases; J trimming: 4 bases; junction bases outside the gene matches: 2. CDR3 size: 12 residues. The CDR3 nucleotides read TGTGCCAGCACCCAGGGGGCCACTGAAGCTTTCTTT. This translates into CASTQGATEAFF.